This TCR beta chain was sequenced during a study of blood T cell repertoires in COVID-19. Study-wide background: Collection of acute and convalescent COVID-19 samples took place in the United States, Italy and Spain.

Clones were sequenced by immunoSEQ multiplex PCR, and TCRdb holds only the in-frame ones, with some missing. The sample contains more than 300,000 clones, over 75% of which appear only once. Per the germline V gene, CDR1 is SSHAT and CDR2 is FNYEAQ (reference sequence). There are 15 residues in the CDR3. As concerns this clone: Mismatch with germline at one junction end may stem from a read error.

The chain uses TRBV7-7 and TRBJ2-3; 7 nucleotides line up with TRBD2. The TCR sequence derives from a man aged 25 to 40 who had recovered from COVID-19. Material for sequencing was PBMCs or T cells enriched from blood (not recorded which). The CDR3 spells CASSLNAGGRDTQYF. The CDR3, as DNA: TGTGCTAGCAGCTTAAATGCGGGCGGGAGAGATACGCAGTATTTT.